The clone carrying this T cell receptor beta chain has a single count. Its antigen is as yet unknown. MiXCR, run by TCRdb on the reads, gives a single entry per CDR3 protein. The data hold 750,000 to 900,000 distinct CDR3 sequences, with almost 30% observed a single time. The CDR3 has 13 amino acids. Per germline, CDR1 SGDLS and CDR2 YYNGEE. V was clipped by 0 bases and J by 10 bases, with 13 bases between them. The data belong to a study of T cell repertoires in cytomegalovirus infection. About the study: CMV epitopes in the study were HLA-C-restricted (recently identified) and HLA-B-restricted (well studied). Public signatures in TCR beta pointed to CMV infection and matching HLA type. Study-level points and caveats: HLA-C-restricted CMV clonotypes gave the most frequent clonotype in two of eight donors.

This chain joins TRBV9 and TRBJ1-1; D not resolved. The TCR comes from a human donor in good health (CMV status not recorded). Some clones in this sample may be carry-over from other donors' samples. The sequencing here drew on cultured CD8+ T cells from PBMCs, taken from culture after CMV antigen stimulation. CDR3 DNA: TGTGCCAGCAGCGTAGGAGGCGCGGCGGGAGCTTTCTTT. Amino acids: CASSVGGAAGAFF.